The 26 T cell receptor beta chains listed next were all sequenced from one sample in a study of blood T cells in healthy people across ages. With a J-beta primer mix and a sample-barcoded 5' primer, a second PCR ran 7 to 11 cycles. TCRdb re-derived calls from the 5' RACE reads in MiXCR, one entry per CDR3 protein. The sample carries around 500,000 distinct CDR3 sequences, around a quarter recorded once. The same sample was also used in a study of T cells of mothers and their children.

Specimen: blood. These receptors all come from a boy younger than 10 in good health.

The V and J genes are TRBV7-9 and TRBJ2-5; 13 positions match TRBD2. The J call could be wrong; TRBJ2-1 is a better fit for the DNA end. CDR3 length equals 15 residues. The germline V gene encodes CDR1 SEHNR and CDR2 FQNEAQ (reference sequence). The CDR3 region has the DNA TGTGCCAGCAGACCAGGACTAGCGGGGGCCTTAGGTCAGTTCTTC. Translation: CASRPGLAGALGQFF.

In this sample, this clonotype turned up a few times. The chain joins TRBV7-2 to TRBJ2-7; D may be TRBD2 (5 bases). V was cut by 0 bases and J by 3 bases, with 6 bases left in between. CDR1 and CDR2 (germline): SGHTA, FQGNSA. The CDR3 is made up of 13 amino acids. DNA of the CDR3: TGTGCCAGCAGCTTAGCCGACTACTACGAGCAGTACTTC. As protein: CASSLADYYEQYF.

This clonotype has a count of ten or more. V gene TRBV6-5 combines with J gene TRBJ2-1, with a weak D call TRBD2 (6 bases). The V gene's germline CDR1 is MNHEY and CDR2 SVGAGI. Deletions cut 5 bases from V and 9 bases from J, with 14 bases between. The CDR3 contains 13 residues. CDR3 residues: CASSRGRSSEQFF. Here the CDR3 DNA reads TGTGCCAGCAGTCGGGGGAGGAGTAGTGAGCAGTTCTTC.

This chain links TRBV4-3 with TRBJ2-6; the D gene is possibly TRBD1 (5 bases). CDR1 and CDR2 (germline): LGHNA, YSLEER. CDR3 size: 18 residues. Trimming shortened V by 0 bases and J by 2 bases, and 14 bases separated the two germline ends. CDR3: CASSQDAGPRAGANVLTF. The CDR3 DNA follows: TGCGCCAGCAGCCAAGATGCCGGGCCCAGGGCTGGGGCCAACGTCCTGACTTTC.

V and J are TRBV20-1 and TRBJ2-3; 8 nucleotides align to TRBD1. This CDR3 has 16 amino acids. Unmatched junction bases numbered 10, after V lost 4 bases and J lost 1 base. The V gene's germline CDR1 is DFQATT and CDR2 SNEGSKA (reference sequence). The DNA of the CDR3 is TGCAGTGCTACCCAGGACAGGGTGGGGGGCACAGATACGCAGTATTTT. Its protein product is CSATQDRVGGTDTQYF.

The CDR3 loop is CASSQTQGNSPLHF. The CDR3, as DNA: TGTGCCAGCAGCCAAACACAGGGGAATTCACCCCTCCACTTT. V is TRBV3-1 and J is TRBJ1-6; 7 bases line up with TRBD1. Germline CDR1 reads LGHDT; CDR2 reads YNNKEL (reference sequence). The CDR3 runs 14 residues. The junction had 2 bases not matched to a gene; V was cut back by 2 bases and J by 7 bases.

V and J are TRBV5-1 and TRBJ2-7; 10 bases agree with TRBD1. The junction had 5 bases not matched to a gene; V was cut back by 4 bases and J by 4 bases. Per germline, CDR1 SGHRS and CDR2 YFSETQ. The length of the CDR3 is 14 residues. CDR3 DNA sequence: TGCGCCAGCAGCCGGGGACAGGGGAGTTACGAGCAGTACTTC. Translation gives CASSRGQGSYEQYF.

This clonotype has at least ten counts. The CDR3 region has the DNA TGCAGCGTTGAAGCCGATACGCAGTATTTT. Protein product: CSVEADTQYF. The J gene is TRBJ2-3, the V gene TRBV29-1; D uncertain. CDR3 length: 10 residues. Germline CDR1 is SQVTM and CDR2 is ANQGSEA. Trimming took off 1 base at V and 6 bases at J, with 2 bases between the two ends.

This clonotype was seen a handful of times. The chain is built from TRBV20-1 and TRBJ2-5, with D hard to call. The DNA matches TRBJ2-7 better at its end, which makes the J call doubtful. The CDR3 spans 11 residues. The V gene's germline CDR1 is DFQATT and CDR2 SNEGSKA (reference sequence). DNA of the CDR3: TGCAGTGTATACCATTCCTACGAGCAGTACTTC. Protein: CSVYHSYEQYF.

This clonotype was observed a handful of times. The genes are TRBV3-1 and TRBJ2-1, with 9 bases fitting TRBD1. The CDR3 sequence is 17 residues long. Germline CDR1 and CDR2: LGHDT and YNNKEL (reference sequence). J gave up 4 bases and V 3 bases, and 10 bases lay outside the gene matches. CDR3 sequence: CASSQTPTGGFYNEQFF. CDR3 sequence (DNA): TGTGCCAGCAGCCAGACGCCGACAGGGGGGTTTTACAATGAGCAGTTCTTC.

The chain carries TRBV20-1 and TRBJ2-5; 13 bases are a match to TRBD2. The CDR3 is 14 amino acids. The V gene end was trimmed by 6 bases and the J gene end by 6 bases; junction bases not matched to a gene: 7. Germline CDR1 reads DFQATT; CDR2 reads SNEGSKA (reference sequence). In nucleotides, the CDR3 is TGCAGTGCGTCACTAGCGGGGGGGCTTCAGACCCAGTACTTC. Amino acid sequence: CSASLAGGLQTQYF.

This clonotype was seen only a few times. This rearrangement joins TRBV20-1 to TRBJ1-2, with D hard to call. The germline gives CDR1 DFQATT, CDR2 SNEGSKA (reference sequence). The CDR3 spans 11 residues. V lost 6 bases and J lost 9, with 14 bases in between. CDR3 sequence (DNA): TGCAGTGCCGCTACCTGGGATAGCTACACCTTC. Residues: CSAATWDSYTF.

This clonotype was seen more than once but under ten times. V and J are TRBV18 and TRBJ1-1; 7 nucleotides match TRBD1. Germline V gives CDR1 KGHSH, CDR2 LQKENI. The J segment lost 0 bases and the V segment lost 1 base, leaving 8 bases of the junction unmatched. This CDR3 is 17 amino acids long. The CDR3 bases are TGTGCCAGCTCACCACAGTCCGGGACAGCTATGAACACTGAAGCTTTCTTT. Translated, it gives CASSPQSGTAMNTEAFF.

The chain has TRBV5-5 and TRBJ2-5, with 10 positions matching TRBD2. The J segment lost 5 bases and the V segment lost 0 bases, leaving 16 bases of the junction unmatched. Germline V gives CDR1 SGHKS, CDR2 YYEKEE (reference sequence). The CDR3 totals 19 residues. The CDR3 nucleotides are TGTGCCAGCAGCTTGGCCCTGTACGGTCCTAGCGGGAGAGAGGAGACCCAGTACTTC. Amino acids: CASSLALYGPSGREETQYF.

This clonotype was counted a few times. The rearrangement joins TRBV6-5 to TRBJ2-6, with unresolved D. CDR3 length: 16 amino acids. V shed 5 bases and J shed 4 bases, with 15 bases lying between them. The germline V gene has CDR1 MNHEY and CDR2 SVGAGI. The DNA of the CDR3 is TGTGCCAGCAGTCCTACTCGACCATCAGGGGCCAACGTCCTGACTTTC. Translating gives CASSPTRPSGANVLTF.

The chain carries TRBV5-1 and TRBJ2-4; the D gene is possibly TRBD2 (6 bases). Germline V gene lookup returns CDR1 SGHRS and CDR2 YFSETQ. The CDR3 totals 16 residues. Trimming removed 4 bases from V and 8 bases from J, with 22 bases in between. The CDR3, as DNA: TGCGCCAGCAGCGGACTCAGGGATGCGGGAAGTGACATTCAGTACTTC. Translated, it gives CASSGLRDAGSDIQYF. Combining the CDR3 with reference TRBV5-1 and TRBJ2-4 gives the whole variable domain KAGVTQTPRYLIKTRGQQVTLSCSPISGHRSVSWYQQTPGQGLQFLFEYFSETQRNKGNFPGRFSGRQFSNSRSEMNVSTLELGDSALYLCASSGLRDAGSDIQYFGAGTRLSVL.

The table lists this clonotype with a few counts. The chain combines TRBV11-2 with TRBJ1-4; no firm D call. This CDR3 is 13 amino acids long. V lost 1 base to trimming and J lost 7 bases, with 7 bases between them. Per the germline V gene, CDR1 is SGHAT and CDR2 is FQNNGV. The CDR3 loop is CASSLGFREKLFF. The CDR3 DNA sequence: TGTGCCAGCAGCTTAGGGTTCCGTGAAAAACTGTTTTTT.

This clonotype occurred a few times. This sequence joins TRBV18 and TRBJ2-7; 11 nucleotides agree with TRBD1. CDR3 size: 15 residues. V lost 5 bases to trimming and J lost 5 bases; unmatched junction nucleotides: 8. Germline V gene data show CDR1 as KGHSH and CDR2 as LQKENI. The CDR3 sequence is CASSTGQGATDEQYF. For the CDR3, the DNA is TGTGCCAGCTCAACAGGACAGGGGGCTACGGACGAGCAGTACTTC.

This clonotype was recorded a few times. V usage is TRBV12-3 or TRBV12-4 and J usage is TRBJ2-7; D is unclear. Trimming pared 2 bases from V and 3 bases from J, leaving 11 bases between. CDR3 length equals 14 residues. CDR3 amino acids: CASSLRQNSYEQYF. As DNA, the CDR3 is TGTGCCAGCAGTTTAAGGCAGAACAGCTACGAGCAGTACTTC.

J is TRBJ2-7 and V is TRBV20-1; D tentatively fits TRBD1 or TRBD2 (5 bases each). CDR3 size: 14 residues. V dropped 4 bases and J dropped 1 base, with 14 bases sitting between them. Germline loops: CDR1 DFQATT, CDR2 SNEGSKA (reference sequence). The CDR3 loop reads CSAMPRDGSYEQYF. Written as DNA, the CDR3 is TGCAGTGCTATGCCTCGGGACGGATCCTACGAGCAGTACTTC.

This clonotype was seen more than once but under ten times. The rearrangement links TRBV6-1 to TRBJ2-5; D unclear. In germline, CDR1 is MNHNS, CDR2 SASEGT. The CDR3 has 11 amino acids. Trimming left V 6 bases short and J 7 bases short, with 9 bases between. The CDR3 sequence is CASSIWGTQYF. In DNA form, the CDR3 reads TGTGCCAGCAGCATCTGGGGGACCCAGTACTTC.

The chain links TRBV4-1 to TRBJ2-3, with TRBD1 identical over 9 bases. V lost 0 bases, J lost 2 bases, and 6 bases stayed unmatched. The CDR3 has 17 residues. The germline V gene encodes CDR1 MGHRA and CDR2 YSYEKL. CDR3 DNA sequence: TGCGCCAGCAGCCAAGATCCGGGACAGGGTGTCACAGATACGCAGTATTTT. It yields the protein CASSQDPGQGVTDTQYF.

The chain links TRBV6-5 to TRBJ2-3, with D perhaps given as TRBD1 or TRBD2 (6 bases each). The germline V gene encodes CDR1 MNHEY and CDR2 SVGAGI. This CDR3 spans 13 amino acids. The V and J ends lost 6 bases and 2 bases respectively, with 9 bases between them. CDR3 DNA: TGTGCCAGCAGGAGGGGGGCCACAGATACGCAGTATTTT. Amino acid sequence: CASRRGATDTQYF.

This clonotype was counted between two and nine times. V gene TRBV2 combines with J gene TRBJ2-7, with 7 positions matching TRBD2. The germline V gene encodes CDR1 SNHLY and CDR2 FYNNEI. CDR3 size: 14 residues. V lost 2 bases and J lost 7; bases outside the gene matches: 8. CDR3 DNA: TGTGCCAGCAGTGAACGATGGGAGGGCCGTGAGCAGTACTTC. Protein: CASSERWEGREQYF.

Comments on this clonotype: Likely a read error: the CDR3 ends without its conserved phenylalanine or tryptophan. The rearrangement links TRBV30 to TRBJ2-5; 8 bases agree with TRBD2. The DNA end favors TRBJ2-1, so the J call may be wrong. The V gene's germline CDR1 is GTSNPN and CDR2 SVGIG (reference sequence). CDR3 length: 12 amino acids. The CDR3 region has the DNA TGTGCCTGGAGCGGGAGGGACAATGAGCAGTTCCTC. It is translated as CAWSGRDNEQFL.

V gene TRBV4-1 combines with J gene TRBJ2-5; the D gene is possibly TRBD1 (6 bases). The J call is doubtful: the DNA matches TRBJ2-7 better. The CDR3 contains 15 residues. Germline assignment: CDR1 MGHRA and CDR2 YSYEKL. The DNA of the CDR3 is TGCGCCAGCAGCCAAGGTCTGGGGGCCACCTACGAGCAGTACTTC. This encodes CASSQGLGATYEQYF.